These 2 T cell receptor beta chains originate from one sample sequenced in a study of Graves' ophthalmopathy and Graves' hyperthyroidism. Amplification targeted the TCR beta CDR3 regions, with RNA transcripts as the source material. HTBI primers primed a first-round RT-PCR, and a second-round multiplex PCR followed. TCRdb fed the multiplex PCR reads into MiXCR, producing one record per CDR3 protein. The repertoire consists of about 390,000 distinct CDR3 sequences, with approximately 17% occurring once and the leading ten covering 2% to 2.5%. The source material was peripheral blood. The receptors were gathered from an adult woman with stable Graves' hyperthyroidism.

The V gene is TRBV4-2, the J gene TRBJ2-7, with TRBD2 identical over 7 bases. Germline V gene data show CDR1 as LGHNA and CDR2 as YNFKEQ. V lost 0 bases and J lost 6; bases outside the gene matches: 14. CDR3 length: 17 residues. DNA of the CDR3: TGTGCCAGCAGCCAAGAATTTGGGGGAGGGCCCGGGGCCGAGCAGTACTTC. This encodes CASSQEFGGGPGAEQYF.

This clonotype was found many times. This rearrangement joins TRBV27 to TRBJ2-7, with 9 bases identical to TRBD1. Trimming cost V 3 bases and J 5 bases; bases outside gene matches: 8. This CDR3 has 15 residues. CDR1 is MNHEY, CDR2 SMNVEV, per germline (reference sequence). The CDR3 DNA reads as TGTGCCAGCAGTTTCTTGGACAGGGGTATCGACGAGCAGTACTTC. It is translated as CASSFLDRGIDEQYF.